One and the same sample provided the 8 T cell receptor beta chains below, sequenced in a study of T-cell memory formation after mild COVID-19 (dated by TCRdb to the early 2020s). Receptor libraries were prepared by 5' RACE. Reads for this sample came from an Illumina NovaSeq 6000. The public reads were run again by TCRdb, first through fastp at Q25 and then through MiXCR, and only productive beta chains were kept. Every entry covers one CDR3 protein and lists the most common genes and DNA from its rows. This sample has about 560,000 distinct CDR3 sequences in its table, and around 17% of those were observed once. About 12% of the sample comes from the top ten. Source material: PBMCs or a T cell subset sorted from them (not recorded which). Source of these receptors: an adult woman who had mild COVID-19 (a few samples of this study predate the infection). The sample titles of this study are shuffled in the database, so cell type and time point are left out; the donor was told from shared clones.

The gene calls are TRBV5-6 and TRBJ2-7, with a tentative D call TRBD2 (6 bases). The CDR3 is 15 residues long. Trimming left V 5 bases short and J 2 bases short, with 17 bases between. Germline V gene lookup returns CDR1 SGHDT and CDR2 YYEEEE. The CDR3 region is CASRSLPTGAYEQYF. CDR3 DNA: TGTGCCAGCAGGTCCCTTCCGACGGGGGCCTACGAGCAGTACTTC.

The V and J genes are TRBV20-1 and TRBJ1-2, with TRBD1 identical over 9 bases. Germline V gene data show CDR1 as DFQATT and CDR2 as SNEGSKA (reference sequence). The V gene end was trimmed by 5 bases and the J gene end by 6 bases; junction bases not matched to a gene: 4. There are 12 residues in the CDR3. CDR3 bases: TGCAGTGCTCGGGGGACAGGGAATGGCTACACCTTC. Its protein is CSARGTGNGYTF.

The sample holds a few counts of this clonotype. This sequence joins TRBV4-3 and TRBJ1-5; D not certain. Trimming pared 1 base from V and 0 bases from J, leaving 7 bases between. Germline lookup yields CDR1 LGHNA and CDR2 YSLEER. CDR3 size: 15 residues. The CDR3 coding sequence is TGCGCCAGCAGCCAAGGGAAGATTAGCAATCAGCCCCAGCATTTT. Translating it yields CASSQGKISNQPQHF.

This sequence joins TRBV6-4 and TRBJ2-2, with unresolved D. Germline CDR1 reads MRHNA; CDR2 reads SNTAGT. The CDR3 spans 16 residues. With 3 bases removed from V and 6 bases from J, the gap between germline ends came to 17 bases. The CDR3 bases are TGTGCCAGCAGTGATTTCGGGCAGGCTCAAGCCGGGGAGCTGTTTTTT. This codes for CASSDFGQAQAGELFF.

This clonotype was detected a few times. The gene calls are TRBV7-2 and TRBJ2-6, with 11 nucleotides matching TRBD1. V was pared by 1 base and J by 3 bases, with 8 bases of the junction left unmatched. CDR3 length: 19 amino acids. The germline gives CDR1 SGHTA, CDR2 FQGNSA. The CDR3 spells CASSLVFGQGARGANVLTF. The CDR3 DNA sequence: TGTGCCAGCAGCTTAGTTTTCGGACAGGGGGCACGTGGGGCCAACGTCCTGACTTTC.

The chain links TRBV20-1 to TRBJ2-7, with D possibly matching TRBD1 (5 bases). This CDR3 is 13 amino acids long. V lost 5 bases to trimming and J lost 5 bases, with 16 bases between them. CDR1 DFQATT and CDR2 SNEGSKA come from the germline V gene (reference sequence). CDR3 residues: CSAYGRAGHEQYF. The CDR3 nucleotides read TGCAGTGCTTACGGCAGGGCCGGACACGAGCAGTACTTC.

There are a few counts of this clonotype. The chain uses TRBV11-2 and TRBJ2-3; 12 bases agree with TRBD2. The CDR3 is 20 residues long. Trimming at V came to 0 bases and at J to 4 bases, leaving 14 bases not matched to a gene. CDR1 SGHAT and CDR2 FQNNGV come from the germline V gene. CDR3 coding DNA: TGTGCCAGCAGCTTAGATTCAGGAAACAGGTGGACTAGCGGGGCAGATACGCAGTATTTT. This codes for CASSLDSGNRWTSGADTQYF.

The chain couples TRBV4-3 to TRBJ2-3, with a weak D call TRBD2 (6 bases). Deletions cut 1 base from V and 1 base from J, with 12 bases between. The CDR3 covers 16 residues. Per the germline V gene, CDR1 is LGHNA and CDR2 is YSLEER. The CDR3 region is CASSQGSGVRTDTQYF. CDR3 coding DNA: TGCGCCAGCAGCCAAGGGTCGGGGGTGCGCACAGATACGCAGTATTTT.